This T cell receptor (beta chain) was recovered during a study of shared clonotypes between healthy human individuals. The repertoire was sequenced with immunoSEQ multiplex PCR; TCRdb's copy has only in-frame clones and lacks some. Of 2 million to 2.5 million clones in the sample, nearly 97% were seen once. CDR1 SNHLY and CDR2 FYNNEI come from the germline V gene. The CDR3 runs 15 residues. V was shortened by 6 bases and J by 0 bases, with 14 bases between the two germline ends. J is TRBJ1-1 and V is TRBV2; D is undetermined. The sequence was collected from a man in his late teens or twenties in good health. Source material: naive CD4+ T cells sorted from blood. Subset meaning: CD45RA+ positively selected. The CDR3 region has the DNA TGTGCCAGCAGACTCCAGGACGGCATGAACACTGAAGCTTTCTTT. It yields the protein CASRLQDGMNTEAFF. Complete variable domain (other parts from reference TRBV2 and TRBJ1-1): EPEVTQTPSHQVTQMGQEVILRCVPISNHLYFYWYRQILGQKVEFLVSFYNNEISEKSEIFDDQFSVERPDGSNFTLKIRSTKLEDSAMYFCASRLQDGMNTEAFFGQGTRLTVV.